This is a list of T cell receptor beta chains from one sample in a study of beta chain features in type 1 diabetes. Profiling relied on immunoSEQ multiplex PCR, and the TCRdb table lists in-frame clones only, not all of them. The sample has roughly 240,000 clones, 12% to 15% seen once. The specimen sequenced was naive CD4+ T cells from blood. These receptors were taken from a woman aged 40 to 50 in good health. Each CDR3 is given with its conserved first and last residue. Fields, in order: D gene, J gene, clone size, V gene, CDR3 DNA, CDR3 protein. A D gene is named only where the DNA matches it firmly. Part of the rows lack a size; the others show once, few, many or a class for expanded clones.

D gene: TRBD1
J gene: TRBJ2-1
clone size: few
V gene: TRBV29-1
CDR3 DNA: TGCAGCGTTCAAAAAGGGACAGGGGGGCGCAATGAGCAGTTCTTC
CDR3 protein: CSVQKGTGGRNEQFF

D gene: TRBD1
J gene: TRBJ2-3
clone size: few
V gene: TRBV11-2
CDR3 DNA: TGTGCCAGCAGCTCCCGGGGACAGGGGGCAGATACGCAGTATTTT
CDR3 protein: CASSSRGQGADTQYF

D gene: -
J gene: TRBJ2-5
clone size: -
V gene: TRBV27
CDR3 DNA: TGTGCCAGCAGTTTAAAACAGGTCCGGCCGGAGACCCAGTACTTC
CDR3 protein: CASSLKQVRPETQYF

D gene: TRBD1
J gene: TRBJ1-1
clone size: -
V gene: TRBV5-4
CDR3 DNA: TGTGCCAGCAGCCTCGGGGGACAGGGGTCTTGGGCTGAAGCTTTCTTT
CDR3 protein: CASSLGGQGSWAEAFF

D gene: -
J gene: TRBJ2-4
clone size: few
V gene: TRBV19
CDR3 DNA: TGTGCCAGTATGCGCACCGCGGGTCTATGGAACAAAAACATTCAGTACTTC
CDR3 protein: CASMRTAGLWNKNIQYF

D gene: -
J gene: TRBJ1-3
clone size: few
V gene: TRBV7-2
CDR3 DNA: TGTGCCAGCAGCTTAGGGACTAGAGCTGGAAACACCATATATTTT
CDR3 protein: CASSLGTRAGNTIYF

D gene: TRBD1
J gene: TRBJ1-3
clone size: few
V gene: TRBV7-2
CDR3 DNA: TGTGCCAGCAGCTTAGGTGGGACAGGGTCTGGAAACACCATATATTTT
CDR3 protein: CASSLGGTGSGNTIYF

D gene: TRBD1
J gene: TRBJ1-5
clone size: -
V gene: TRBV4-3
CDR3 DNA: TGCGCCAGCAGCCCAGGGGGGCAGGGAGCTCAGCCCCAGCATTTT
CDR3 protein: CASSPGGQGAQPQHF

D gene: TRBD1
J gene: TRBJ1-1
clone size: -
V gene: TRBV2
CDR3 DNA: TGTGCCAGCAGGGGACAGCCTTTAACTGAAGCTTTCTTT
CDR3 protein: CASRGQPLTEAFF

D gene: -
J gene: TRBJ1-2
clone size: -
V gene: TRBV7-9
CDR3 DNA: TGTGCCAGCAGCCGGGATCGGCAGAATGGCTACACCTTC
CDR3 protein: CASSRDRQNGYTF

D gene: TRBD1
J gene: TRBJ1-2
clone size: -
V gene: TRBV6-5
CDR3 DNA: TGTGCCAGCAGTTACTCGTCCCCGGGACAGGGCTATGGCTACACCTTC
CDR3 protein: CASSYSSPGQGYGYTF

D gene: TRBD1
J gene: TRBJ2-7
clone size: -
V gene: TRBV9
CDR3 DNA: TGTGCCAGTGGACAGGACGCCTGGGGGGAGCAGTACTTC
CDR3 protein: CASGQDAWGEQYF

D gene: -
J gene: TRBJ2-1
clone size: few
V gene: TRBV18
CDR3 DNA: TGTGCCAGCTCACCACCGGGGCCCATTGACGATGAGCAGTTCTTC
CDR3 protein: CASSPPGPIDDEQFF

D gene: -
J gene: TRBJ1-2
clone size: -
V gene: TRBV14
CDR3 DNA: TGTGCCAGCAGCCAAGCCTTCTCTGGCTACACCTTC
CDR3 protein: CASSQAFSGYTF

D gene: TRBD1
J gene: TRBJ2-3
clone size: -
V gene: TRBV5-8
CDR3 DNA: TGTGCCAGCAGCTCCCCGACAGGGGGGCACACAGATACGCAGTATTTT
CDR3 protein: CASSSPTGGHTDTQYF

D gene: TRBD1
J gene: TRBJ1-1
clone size: -
V gene: TRBV19
CDR3 DNA: TGTGCCAGTAGTCCCATGACCGTACCGGGACAGGGAGGCACTGAAGCTTTCTTT
CDR3 protein: CASSPMTVPGQGGTEAFF

D gene: -
J gene: TRBJ2-7
clone size: few
V gene: TRBV4-2
CDR3 DNA: TGTGCCAGCAGCCAAGATGCAGTCCCGGGCGAGCAGTACTTC
CDR3 protein: CASSQDAVPGEQYF

D gene: TRBD1
J gene: TRBJ1-2
clone size: -
V gene: TRBV12-5
CDR3 DNA: TGTGCTAGTGGTTTAGGGGACAGGGGATCAGGCTACACCTTC
CDR3 protein: CASGLGDRGSGYTF

D gene: -
J gene: TRBJ1-1
clone size: -
V gene: TRBV4-3
CDR3 DNA: TGCGCCAGCAGCCAACGACCTTTAGGCGAGGCGGGGGCCCACACTGAAGCTTTCTTT
CDR3 protein: CASSQRPLGEAGAHTEAFF

D gene: TRBD1
J gene: TRBJ1-6
clone size: -
V gene: TRBV5-1
CDR3 DNA: TGCGCCAGCAGCTTGGAGATTGCAGGGGGTTCGAGTTCACCCCTCCACTTT
CDR3 protein: CASSLEIAGGSSSPLHF

D gene: TRBD2
J gene: TRBJ2-5
clone size: -
V gene: TRBV2
CDR3 DNA: TGTGCCAGCAAGGGACTAGTGATTGGTGAGACCCAGTACTTC
CDR3 protein: CASKGLVIGETQYF

D gene: -
J gene: TRBJ2-3
clone size: -
V gene: TRBV19
CDR3 DNA: TGTGCCAGTAGTACACGCCCGACTAGTTTGTATACGCAGTATTTT
CDR3 protein: CASSTRPTSLYTQYF

D gene: -
J gene: TRBJ2-1
clone size: few
V gene: TRBV7-9
CDR3 DNA: TGTGCCAGCAGCTTAGACTACTACAATGAGCAGTTCTTC
CDR3 protein: CASSLDYYNEQFF

D gene: TRBD1
J gene: TRBJ2-5
clone size: -
V gene: TRBV19
CDR3 DNA: TGTGCCAGTAGTATGGTAGGGGGCGTGGAGACCCAGTACTTC
CDR3 protein: CASSMVGGVETQYF

D gene: -
J gene: TRBJ1-1
clone size: -
V gene: TRBV20-1
CDR3 DNA: TGCAGTGCCGTCAACACTGAAGCTTTCTTT
CDR3 protein: CSAVNTEAFF

D gene: -
J gene: TRBJ2-4
clone size: few
V gene: TRBV5-1
CDR3 DNA: TGCGCCAGCAGCCTTTCGGCAGGGGTTGAGGGCATTCAGTACTTC
CDR3 protein: CASSLSAGVEGIQYF

D gene: -
J gene: TRBJ2-7
clone size: -
V gene: TRBV10-3
CDR3 DNA: TGTGCCGTTCAGGGGCCCGCCTACGAGCAGTACTTC
CDR3 protein: CAVQGPAYEQYF

D gene: TRBD2
J gene: TRBJ2-2
clone size: -
V gene: TRBV4-2
CDR3 DNA: TGTGCCAGCAGCCCCCAGGGTGCGGGGGTAAACGGGGAGCTGTTTTTT
CDR3 protein: CASSPQGAGVNGELFF

D gene: TRBD1
J gene: TRBJ1-6
clone size: -
V gene: TRBV11-2
CDR3 DNA: TGTGCCAGCAGCTCGGCGGACAGGGGAAATTCACCCCTCCACTTT
CDR3 protein: CASSSADRGNSPLHF

D gene: TRBD1
J gene: TRBJ2-2
clone size: -
V gene: TRBV6-5
CDR3 DNA: TGTGCCAGCAGTTACCGGGACAGGGGCACCGGGGAGCTGTTTTTT
CDR3 protein: CASSYRDRGTGELFF

D gene: TRBD1
J gene: TRBJ1-1
clone size: few
V gene: TRBV9
CDR3 DNA: TGTGCCAGCAGCTCCCGGGACAGGGGGAACACTGAAGCTTTCTTT
CDR3 protein: CASSSRDRGNTEAFF

D gene: TRBD1
J gene: TRBJ2-2
clone size: few
V gene: TRBV7-8
CDR3 DNA: TGTGCCAGCAGCTTCATCACAGGGGGGACCGGGGAGCTGTTTTTT
CDR3 protein: CASSFITGGTGELFF

D gene: TRBD1
J gene: TRBJ1-2
clone size: -
V gene: TRBV19
CDR3 DNA: TGTGCCAGTAGTATATCGACAGGGAGTGTCTATGGCTACACCTTC
CDR3 protein: CASSISTGSVYGYTF

D gene: -
J gene: TRBJ2-7
clone size: -
V gene: TRBV11-2
CDR3 DNA: TGTGCCAGCAACTCACTAAGCTCCTACGAGCAGTACTTC
CDR3 protein: CASNSLSSYEQYF

D gene: TRBD1
J gene: TRBJ2-6
clone size: few
V gene: TRBV5-4
CDR3 DNA: TGTGCCAGCAGCATGACAGGGGCAGGGGCCAACGTCCTGACTTTC
CDR3 protein: CASSMTGAGANVLTF

D gene: -
J gene: TRBJ1-2
clone size: -
V gene: TRBV19
CDR3 DNA: TGTGCCAGTAGTAGCCGCAGGGGTAACTATGGCTACACCTTC
CDR3 protein: CASSSRRGNYGYTF

D gene: -
J gene: TRBJ2-5
clone size: -
V gene: TRBV28
CDR3 DNA: TGTGCCAGCAGTTTGTTGGGGAGGGAGACCCAGTACTTC
CDR3 protein: CASSLLGRETQYF

D gene: TRBD2
J gene: TRBJ2-1
clone size: few
V gene: TRBV5-6
CDR3 DNA: TGTGCCAGCGGGGGGGAACTAGCGATCTCCTACAATGAGCAGTTCTTC
CDR3 protein: CASGGELAISYNEQFF